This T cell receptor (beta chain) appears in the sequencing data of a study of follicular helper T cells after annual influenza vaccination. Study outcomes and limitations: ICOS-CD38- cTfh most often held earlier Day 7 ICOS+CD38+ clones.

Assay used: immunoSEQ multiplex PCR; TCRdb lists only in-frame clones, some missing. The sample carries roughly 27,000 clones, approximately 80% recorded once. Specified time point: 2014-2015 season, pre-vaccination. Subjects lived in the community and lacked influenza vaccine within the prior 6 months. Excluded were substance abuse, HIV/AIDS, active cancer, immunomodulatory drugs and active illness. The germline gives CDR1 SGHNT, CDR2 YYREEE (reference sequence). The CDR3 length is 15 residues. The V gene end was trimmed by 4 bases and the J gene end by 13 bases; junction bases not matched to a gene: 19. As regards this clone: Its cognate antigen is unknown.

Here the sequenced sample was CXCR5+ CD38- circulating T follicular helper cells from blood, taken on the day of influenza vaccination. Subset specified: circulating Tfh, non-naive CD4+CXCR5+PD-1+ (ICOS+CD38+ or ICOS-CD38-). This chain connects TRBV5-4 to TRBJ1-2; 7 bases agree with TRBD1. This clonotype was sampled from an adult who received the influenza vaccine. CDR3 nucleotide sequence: TGTGCCAGCAGCCCCGATTTAGGCAGGGGGACGTGGCGCACCTTC. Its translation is CASSPDLGRGTWRTF.